Reported below is one T cell receptor (beta chain). Since a far larger clone is one base different, this is likely a read error. The data originate from a study of regulatory T cells in long-lasting Graves disease. Combining iRepertoire HTBI primers with Arm-PCR of CDR3 regions, the authors built TCR beta libraries. TCRdb recomputed calls from the multiplex PCR reads with MiXCR, one row per CDR3 protein. The repertoire holds about 220,000 distinct CDR3 sequences, with roughly 20% as singletons. After removal of 6 bases from V and 0 bases from J, the junction contained 11 bases not matched to a gene. This CDR3 has 16 amino acids. Time point in this sample: newly diagnosed GD, antithyroid drugs for less than 3 months. Researchers made the TCR library from RNA that was extracted from PBMCs. These records were also assigned to another study, of T cells in Graves' hyperthyroidism and ophthalmopathy.

The V and J genes are TRBV12-3 or TRBV12-4 and TRBJ2-7, with TRBD2 matching over 7 bases. Sequenced here: peripheral blood mononuclear cells (PBMCs), sampled at new diagnosis, from a patient treated with antithyroid drugs. The clonotype comes from a woman younger than 45 with Graves disease. In nucleotides, the CDR3 is TGTGCCAGCAGCGAGGGAGGGTGGCGCGGCTCCTACGAGCAGTACTTC. As protein: CASSEGGWRGSYEQYF.